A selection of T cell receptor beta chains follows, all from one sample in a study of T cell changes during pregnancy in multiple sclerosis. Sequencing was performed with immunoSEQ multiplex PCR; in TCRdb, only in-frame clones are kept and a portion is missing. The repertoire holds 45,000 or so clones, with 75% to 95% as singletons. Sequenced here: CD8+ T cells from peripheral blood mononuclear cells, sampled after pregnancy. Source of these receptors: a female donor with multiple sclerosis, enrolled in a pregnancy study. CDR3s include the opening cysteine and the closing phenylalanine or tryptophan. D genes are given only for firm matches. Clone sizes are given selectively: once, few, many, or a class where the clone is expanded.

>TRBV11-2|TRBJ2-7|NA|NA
CASSSTGYEQYF
TGTGCCAGCAGCTCGACAGGCTACGAGCAGTACTTC
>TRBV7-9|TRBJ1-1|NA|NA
CASSHLGGPGSTEAFF
TGTGCCAGCAGCCACTTGGGGGGGCCGGGGAGCACTGAAGCTTTCTTT
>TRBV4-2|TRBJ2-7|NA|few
CASSQAAGAYYEQYF
TGTGCCAGCAGCCAAGCGGCAGGGGCTTACTACGAGCAGTACTTC
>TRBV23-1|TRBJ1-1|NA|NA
CASSQWFYTGRKNTEAFF
TGCGCCAGCAGTCAGTGGTTTTATACAGGGCGAAAAAACACTGAAGCTTTCTTT
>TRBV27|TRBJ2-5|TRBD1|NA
CASSSSGTGSVETQYF
TGTGCCAGCAGTTCCTCCGGGACAGGTTCGGTCGAGACCCAGTACTTC
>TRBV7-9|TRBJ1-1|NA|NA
CASSLGAPAEAFF
TGTGCCAGCAGCTTAGGGGCGCCGGCTGAAGCTTTCTTT
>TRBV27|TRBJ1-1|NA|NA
CASSYDRPTNTEAFF
TGTGCCAGCAGTTACGACAGGCCTACGAACACTGAAGCTTTCTTT
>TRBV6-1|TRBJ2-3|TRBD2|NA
CASSVWRGGADTQYF
TGTGCCAGCAGTGTATGGAGGGGAGGGGCAGATACGCAGTATTTT
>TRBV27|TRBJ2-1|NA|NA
CASSPVAGLRGNEQFF
TGTGCCAGCAGTCCGGTGGCGGGACTCCGGGGGAATGAGCAGTTCTTC
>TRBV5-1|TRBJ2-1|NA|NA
CASSLAWQDNEQFF
TGCGCCAGCAGCTTGGCCTGGCAGGACAATGAGCAGTTCTTC
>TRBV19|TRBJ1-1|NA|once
CASSMAKNTEAFF
TGTGCCAGTAGTATGGCCAAGAACACTGAAGCTTTCTTT
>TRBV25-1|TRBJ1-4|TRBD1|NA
CARTSGTGGEKLFF
TGTGCCAGGACCTCCGGGACAGGGGGTGAAAAACTGTTTTTT
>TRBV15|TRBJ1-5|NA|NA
CATSSGTNQPQHF
TGTGCCACCAGCTCAGGAACGAATCAGCCCCAGCATTTT
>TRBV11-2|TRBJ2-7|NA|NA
CASSFGGSWDEQYF
TGTGCCAGCAGCTTCGGGGGATCATGGGACGAGCAGTACTTC
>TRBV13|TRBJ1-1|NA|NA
CASSPLRTEAFF
TGTGCCAGCAGCCCACTACGGACTGAAGCTTTCTTT
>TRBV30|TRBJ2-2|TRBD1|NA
CAGNRRDSYHLNTGELFF
TGTGCCGGAAATCGCCGGGACAGCTACCATCTGAACACCGGGGAGCTGTTTTTT
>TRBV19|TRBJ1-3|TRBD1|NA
CASNPGGSGNTIYF
TGTGCCAGTAATCCAGGGGGCTCTGGAAACACCATATATTTT
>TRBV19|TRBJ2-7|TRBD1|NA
CASSMGQGSREQYF
TGTGCCAGTAGTATGGGACAGGGCTCTAGGGAGCAGTACTTC
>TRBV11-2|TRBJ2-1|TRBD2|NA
CASTRLAGVVNEQFF
TGTGCCAGCACCCGACTAGCGGGAGTGGTGAATGAGCAGTTCTTC
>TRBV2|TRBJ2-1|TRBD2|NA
CASSWETGSRAGGRLDEQFF
TGTGCCAGCAGTTGGGAGACGGGGTCTCGAGCGGGGGGTCGGTTGGATGAGCAGTTCTTC
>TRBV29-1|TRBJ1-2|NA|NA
CSVGLRGFYGYTF
TGCAGCGTTGGTCTCAGGGGCTTCTATGGCTACACCTTC
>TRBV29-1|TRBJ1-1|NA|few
CSVIQPNTEAFF
TGCAGCGTTATACAGCCGAACACTGAAGCTTTCTTT
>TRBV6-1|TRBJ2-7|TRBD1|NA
CASSEWRTGTYEQYF
TGTGCCAGCAGTGAATGGCGGACAGGTACCTACGAGCAGTACTTC
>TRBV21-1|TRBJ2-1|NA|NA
CASSKGPITRDRDYNEQFF
TGTGCCAGCAGCAAAGGCCCTATTACCCGGGACAGGGACTACAATGAGCAGTTCTTC
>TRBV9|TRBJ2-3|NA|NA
CASSVSGGDTQYF
TGTGCCAGCAGCGTATCCGGGGGAGATACGCAGTATTTT
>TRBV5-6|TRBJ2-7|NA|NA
CASSLMYEQYF
TGTGCCAGCAGCCTAATGTACGAGCAGTACTTC
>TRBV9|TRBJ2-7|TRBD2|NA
CASSPWQGLAGSEQYF
TGTGCCAGCAGCCCCTGGCAAGGACTAGCGGGGAGCGAGCAGTACTTC
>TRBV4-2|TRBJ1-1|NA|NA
CASSPPGAIPGEAFF
TGTGCCAGCAGCCCCCCCGGAGCGATACCAGGGGAAGCTTTCTTT
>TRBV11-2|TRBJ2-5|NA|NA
CASSLNSQETQYF
TGTGCCAGCAGCTTAAACTCCCAAGAGACCCAGTACTTC
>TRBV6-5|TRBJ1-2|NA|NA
CASSYRDISSYTF
TGTGCCAGCAGTTACCGGGACATCTCGAGCTACACCTTC
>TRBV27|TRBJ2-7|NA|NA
CASSFLGGEQYF
TGTGCCAGCAGTTTTCTAGGCGGCGAGCAGTACTTC
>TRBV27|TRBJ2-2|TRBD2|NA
CASTQETSGANTGELFF
TGTGCCAGCACACAGGAGACTAGCGGGGCGAACACCGGGGAGCTGTTTTTT
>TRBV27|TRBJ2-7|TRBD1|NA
CASSLYGVGTGTYEQYF
TGTGCCAGCAGTTTATACGGAGTCGGGACAGGGACCTACGAGCAGTACTTC